This T cell receptor (beta chain) was identified in a study of shared clonotypes between healthy human individuals. CD45RO-negative, CCR7-selected cells formed the naive CD8 fraction, which excluded terminally differentiated effector memory CD45RA+ cells. The repertoire was sequenced with immunoSEQ multiplex PCR; TCRdb's copy has only in-frame clones and lacks some. The top ten hold approximately 1.7% of the sample, which has about 2.1 million clones, around 93% seen once. General study points: A reduction in generation probabilities was seen for non-shared clonotypes relative to those shared by all four donors. Sequencing depth was predicted to influence how clonotypes are shared among donors. When naive CD4 clonotypes were compared across a few donors, 4% to 5.5% were shared.

CDR3 length: 15 residues. V dropped 4 bases and J dropped 0; count of bases not matched to a gene: 5. The germline CDR1 and CDR2 sequences are SGHRS and YFSETQ. Note on this clone: Its antigen is undetermined.

This TCR derives from a young man in good health. Some clones in this sample may be carry-over from other donors' samples. Sequencing was done on a sample of naive CD8+ T cells from PBMCs. The V call is TRBV5-1, the J call TRBJ2-7, with 9 bases fitting TRBD1. This CDR3 reads CASSPQGAGSYEQYF. In DNA form, the CDR3 reads TGCGCCAGCAGCCCACAGGGGGCTGGCTCCTACGAGCAGTACTTC.